The 28 T cell receptor beta chains given below trace back to one sample, sequenced in a study of blood T cell repertoires in COVID-19. Method: immunoSEQ multiplex PCR; TCRdb's copy keeps in-frame clones and lacks some. The repertoire holds under 250,000 clones, with roughly 88% as singletons. Sequenced material: peripheral blood. These receptors were obtained from a woman younger than 45 with COVID-19, enrolled during active disease.

The rearrangement uses TRBV6-5 and TRBJ1-2; the match to TRBD1 covers 7 bases. The trim removed 6 bases at V and 6 bases at J, leaving 7 bases unmatched. CDR1 MNHEY and CDR2 SVGAGI come from the germline V gene. The CDR3 is made up of 13 amino acids. CDR3 protein: CASRIQGNDGYTF. CDR3 nucleotides: TGTGCCAGCAGGATACAGGGGAATGATGGCTACACCTTC.

The rearrangement joins TRBV24-1 to TRBJ1-1; 7 bases are shared with TRBD1. The CDR3 extends over 13 amino acids. V was clipped by 7 bases and J by 4 bases; unmatched bases: 5. CDR1 is KGHDR and CDR2 is SFDVKD in the germline V gene. The DNA for the CDR3 is TGTGCCACCAGAGGGGGCGATGCCACTGAAGCTTTCTTT. Amino acid sequence: CATRGGDATEAFF.

The chain links TRBV27 to TRBJ2-1, with 7 nucleotides matching TRBD2. Germline V gives CDR1 MNHEY, CDR2 SMNVEV (reference sequence). This CDR3 comprises 16 residues. The V gene end was trimmed by 6 bases and the J gene end by 9 bases; junction bases not matched to a gene: 17. Here the CDR3 reads CASSELRSSGLAEQFF. In DNA, the CDR3 is TGTGCCAGCAGCGAGCTACGGTCTAGCGGTCTTGCTGAGCAGTTCTTC.

The chain has TRBV19 and TRBJ2-3, with D possibly TRBD1 on 7 matching bases. V lost 1 base and J 3 bases, leaving 11 bases between the germline ends. The CDR3 length is 15 residues. Per the germline V gene, CDR1 is LNHDA and CDR2 is SQIVND (reference sequence). The CDR3 sequence: CASSIARGVTDTQYF. The CDR3 nucleotides read TGTGCCAGTAGTATAGCCAGGGGGGTGACAGATACGCAGTATTTT.

This clone has just one count. The chain recombines TRBV1 with TRBJ2-5; the D segment call TRBD2 is taken from the table without a DNA check. TRBV1 is given as a pseudogene. CDR3 length: 15 amino acids. The CDR3 protein is CTSSQGAGSRETQYF. DNA for the CDR3: TGCACCAGCAGCCAAGGTGCTGGGAGTAGAGAGACCCAGTACTTC.

V and J are TRBV18 and TRBJ2-3, with D possibly being TRBD1 (5 bases). The CDR3 is 17 amino acids. Per germline, CDR1 KGHSH and CDR2 LQKENI. The V and J ends lost 2 bases and 1 base respectively, with 16 bases between them. CDR3 bases: TGTGCCAGCTCACCATCCCCCCTTGGGGCAGGCACAGATACGCAGTATTTT. Protein sequence: CASSPSPLGAGTDTQYF.

The chain couples TRBV25-1 to TRBJ1-5; D is possibly TRBD1 (5 bases). The CDR3 loop spans 14 amino acids. V gave up 1 base and J gave up 2 bases, with 6 bases separating them. Germline V gives CDR1 MGHDK, CDR2 SYGVNS. The CDR3 is CASSEWGGNQPQHF. CDR3 DNA sequence: TGTGCCAGCAGTGAATGGGGGGGCAATCAGCCCCAGCATTTT.

The chain is built from TRBV6-5 and TRBJ2-3; D is possibly TRBD2 (6 bases). The CDR3 is 16 residues long. The germline CDR1 and CDR2 sequences are MNHEY and SVGAGI. V lost 0 bases and J 2 bases, leaving 12 bases between the germline ends. CDR3 DNA: TGTGCCAGCAGTTACTCGATGGGGGGACCCACAGATACGCAGTATTTT. This translates into CASSYSMGGPTDTQYF.

The genes are TRBV25-1 and TRBJ2-1; TRBD2 is a possible D gene (7 bases). The CDR3 is made up of 15 amino acids. V lost 4 bases and J lost 8, with 18 bases in between. Germline loops: CDR1 MGHDK, CDR2 SYGVNS. The CDR3 DNA is TGTGCCAGCAGTGCCCCCTGGGGGGGGCGCGATGAGCAGTTCTTC. Protein: CASSAPWGGRDEQFF.

The CDR3 sequence is CASSYAGGTDTQYF. The CDR3 DNA reads as TGCGCCAGCAGTTACGCGGGGGGCACAGATACGCAGTATTTT. V gene TRBV4-3 combines with J gene TRBJ2-3, with TRBD2 matching 7 bases. The CDR3 spans 14 residues. Germline V gene sequence: CDR1 LGHNA, CDR2 YSLEER. After removal of 6 bases from V and 1 base from J, the junction contained 4 bases not matched to a gene.

The chain has TRBV10-2 and TRBJ2-7, with D possibly being TRBD1 (5 bases). The CDR3 is made up of 13 amino acids. Trimming took 6 bases from V and 0 from J, leaving 9 bases between them. The germline gives CDR1 WSHSY, CDR2 SAAADI. CDR3 residues: CASSRQPSYEQYF. DNA for the CDR3: TGCGCCAGCAGCCGACAGCCCTCCTACGAGCAGTACTTC.

The chain employs TRBV19 and TRBJ2-3, with D tentatively TRBD2 (5 bases). The CDR3 is made up of 13 amino acids. Germline V gene lookup returns CDR1 LNHDA and CDR2 SQIVND (reference sequence). Trimming removed 7 bases at V and 2 bases at J, with 10 bases between. The DNA for the CDR3 is TGTGCCAGTATCGGGGATACCACAGATACGCAGTATTTT. Protein product: CASIGDTTDTQYF.

This clone was seen a few times. The V call is TRBV4-1, the J call TRBJ1-2; tentatively, D is TRBD1 (6 bases). CDR1 and CDR2 (germline): MGHRA, YSYEKL. The ends were cut back, 1 base at V and 0 bases at J, with 6 bases in the middle. The CDR3 consists of 14 residues. CDR3 coding DNA: TGCGCCAGCAGCCAAGGGACAGCTAACTATGGCTACACCTTC. Protein sequence: CASSQGTANYGYTF.

The chain joins TRBV6-2 or TRBV6-3 to TRBJ2-1, with TRBD2 matching over 10 bases. In germline, CDR1 is MNHEY, CDR2 SVGEGT. The V segment lost 5 bases and the J segment 7 bases; nucleotides outside the gene matches: 11. The CDR3 consists of 16 residues. CDR3 residues: CASSVPSGRAGNEQFF. CDR3 nucleotide sequence: TGTGCCAGCAGTGTACCAAGCGGGAGGGCCGGGAATGAGCAGTTCTTC.

The chain recombines TRBV4-3 with TRBJ2-5, with 7 nucleotides matching TRBD1. Trimming at V came to 6 bases and at J to 0 bases, leaving 7 bases not matched to a gene. CDR1 and CDR2 from the germline V gene are LGHNA and YSLEER. This CDR3 comprises 15 residues. CDR3 nucleotides: TGCGCCAGCAGACCGACAGGGCATTACCAAGAGACCCAGTACTTC. As protein: CASRPTGHYQETQYF.

The chain joins TRBV5-4 to TRBJ1-2; no firm D call. The CDR3 consists of 14 residues. Germline V lookup: CDR1 SGHNT, CDR2 YYREEE (reference sequence). Deletions cut 0 bases from V and 1 base from J, with 7 bases between. In DNA, the CDR3 is TGTGCCAGCAGCTTGGAACAGCTTAACTATGGCTACACCTTC. Translating gives CASSLEQLNYGYTF.

The chain combines TRBV5-1 with TRBJ1-2; 10 nucleotides line up with TRBD1. The J segment lost 5 bases and the V segment lost 4 bases, leaving 8 bases of the junction unmatched. The CDR3 sequence is 15 residues long. CDR1 and CDR2 (germline): SGHRS, YFSETQ. CDR3 in amino acids: CASSLGQGDGYGYTF. The CDR3 DNA sequence: TGCGCCAGCAGCCTCGGACAGGGGGACGGGTATGGCTACACCTTC.

The V gene is TRBV7-9, the J gene TRBJ2-5, with 10 bases lining up with TRBD2. Trimming cost V 1 base and J 5 bases; bases outside gene matches: 7. Germline CDR1 is SEHNR and CDR2 is FQNEAQ (reference sequence). The CDR3 runs 16 residues. The CDR3: CASSLGSSGGSETQYF. The CDR3 region has the DNA TGTGCCAGCAGCTTAGGATCTAGCGGGGGTTCTGAGACCCAGTACTTC.

This chain uses TRBV5-4 with TRBJ1-1; possibly TRBD1 for D (6 bases). The CDR3 extends over 14 amino acids. The V and J ends lost 3 bases and 1 base respectively, with 10 bases between them. CDR1 is SGHNT and CDR2 is YYREEE in the germline V gene (reference sequence). The CDR3 protein is CASSSDRTNTEAFF. CDR3 nucleotide sequence: TGTGCCAGCAGCTCGGACAGAACGAACACTGAAGCTTTCTTT.

This chain uses TRBV6-6 with TRBJ2-1; 8 bases are shared with TRBD1. This CDR3 is built from 16 residues. V lost 10 bases to trimming and J lost 4 bases; unmatched junction nucleotides: 15. Looked up from germline, CDR1 is MNHNY and CDR2 is SVGAGI (reference sequence). The CDR3 reads CAIGYRTGLNYNEQFF. CDR3 sequence (DNA): TGTGCCATAGGATATCGGACAGGGTTGAATTACAATGAGCAGTTCTTC.

V is TRBV27 and J is TRBJ1-2, with 10 nucleotides matching TRBD1. Germline assignment: CDR1 MNHEY and CDR2 SMNVEV (reference sequence). The CDR3 consists of 15 residues. Losses at the gene ends were 6 bases for V and 6 bases for J; bases not matched to a gene: 10. This CDR3 is CASRETGGDKNGYTF. Here the CDR3 DNA reads TGTGCCAGCAGGGAGACAGGGGGCGATAAAAATGGCTACACCTTC.

The rearrangement uses TRBV29-1 and TRBJ2-1, with 9 bases identical to TRBD1. Germline V gives CDR1 SQVTM, CDR2 ANQGSEA. Trimming removed 6 bases from V and 4 bases from J; junction bases left unmatched: 4. The CDR3 has 13 amino acids. Here the CDR3 DNA reads TGCAGCGTACCGGGACAGGGTTACAATGAGCAGTTCTTC. This translates into CSVPGQGYNEQFF.

CDR3 sequence (DNA): TGTGCCAGCAGTTACGCTGGGGGCTGGGCCAACGTCCTGACTTTC. This gives the protein CASSYAGGWANVLTF. The chain links TRBV6-5 to TRBJ2-6, with D perhaps matching TRBD1 (6 bases). The CDR3 is 15 residues long. The germline V and J ends were trimmed by 2 bases and 5 bases, with 10 bases remaining between them. The germline V gene encodes CDR1 MNHEY and CDR2 SVGAGI.

In its sample, this clone was seen a few times. The chain carries TRBV5-5 and TRBJ1-2; a possible D gene is TRBD1 (5 bases). Germline lookup yields CDR1 SGHKS and CDR2 YYEKEE (reference sequence). The CDR3 spans 14 residues. V lost 2 bases to trimming and J lost 0 bases, with 8 bases between them. The CDR3 spells CASSFQGTNYGYTF. Written as DNA, the CDR3 is TGTGCCAGCAGCTTCCAGGGAACTAACTATGGCTACACCTTC.

The chain carries TRBV6-5 and TRBJ2-7, with 9 bases identical to TRBD2. Trimming took 6 bases from V and 0 from J; bases not matched to a gene: 6. Germline V gives CDR1 MNHEY, CDR2 SVGAGI. The CDR3 runs to 15 residues. The CDR3 bases are TGTGCCAGCAGCCGTAGCGGGGGTGTCTCCTACGAGCAGTACTTC. Protein product: CASSRSGGVSYEQYF.

The rearrangement links TRBV28 to TRBJ2-7; 9 bases are a match to TRBD1. The CDR3 loop spans 14 amino acids. Germline assignment: CDR1 MDHEN and CDR2 SYDVKM. With V trimmed by 5 bases and J by 7 bases, 9 bases remained unmatched. The CDR3 spells CASSPGQGGREQYF. CDR3 DNA: TGTGCCAGCAGTCCGGGACAGGGAGGGAGGGAGCAGTACTTC.

The chain employs TRBV24-1 and TRBJ2-1; 8 nucleotides line up with TRBD1. V lost 6 bases and J lost 4; bases outside the gene matches: 7. The CDR3 is made up of 15 amino acids. In germline, CDR1 is KGHDR, CDR2 SFDVKD. Here the CDR3 reads CATSKAGTGYNEQFF. CDR3 DNA: TGTGCCACCAGTAAAGCCGGGACAGGATACAATGAGCAGTTCTTC.

V and J are TRBV24-1 and TRBJ1-5, with 9 bases that match TRBD1. Germline assignment: CDR1 KGHDR and CDR2 SFDVKD. The CDR3 is made up of 14 amino acids. V lost 6 bases and J lost 7; bases outside the gene matches: 6. The CDR3 nucleotides are TGTGCCACCAGTAGGGACAGGGAGGACCAGCCCCAGCATTTT. This encodes CATSRDREDQPQHF.